Listed below are T cell receptor beta chains from one sample, sequenced in a study of OX40 agonist ivuxolimab in advanced cancers. Sequenced by immunoSEQ multiplex PCR; TCRdb stores in-frame clones only, minus some. Found here are 79,000 or so clones, 65% to 90% of them singletons; the top ten hold about 0.6%. This specimen consisted of CD4+ or CD8+ T cells sorted from blood, obtained in a trial of the OX40 agonist ivuxolimab. The receptors shown here come from an adult with an advanced solid tumor such as melanoma, head and neck, liver or kidney cancer. Each CDR3 is given with its conserved first and last residue. The D gene is left open where the match is weak. Only some rows state a clone size, as once, few, many or a class for expanded clones.

>.|TRBJ2-1|.|TRBV7-9
CASSLGEGDEQFF
TGTGCCAGCAGCTTAGGGGAGGGGGATGAGCAGTTCTTC
>.|TRBJ2-1|TRBD1|TRBV11-3
CASSPKTGVTYNEQFF
TGTGCCAGCAGCCCCAAGACAGGGGTGACCTACAATGAGCAGTTCTTC
>.|TRBJ2-2|.|TRBV5-1
CASSPNLGNTGELFF
TGCGCCAGCAGCCCGAACTTAGGGAACACCGGGGAGCTGTTTTTT
>few|TRBJ1-1|.|TRBV11-1
CASSPRQESSNTEAFF
TGTGCCAGCAGCCCCCGACAGGAATCCTCGAACACTGAAGCTTTCTTT
>.|TRBJ2-7|.|TRBV5-8
CASSLERTEQYF
TGTGCCAGCAGCTTGGAACGGACCGAGCAGTACTTC
>.|TRBJ2-7|.|TRBV5-8
CASSDPTEAAYEQYF
TGTGCCAGCAGTGACCCGACTGAAGCCGCCTACGAGCAGTACTTC
>.|TRBJ2-2|TRBD2|TRBV7-8
CASTRLAGNTGELFF
TGTGCCAGCACCCGACTAGCGGGGAACACCGGGGAGCTGTTTTTT
>.|TRBJ2-3|TRBD2|TRBV19
CASQASGGIDTQYF
TGTGCCAGCCAAGCTAGCGGGGGAATAGATACGCAGTATTTT
>.|TRBJ2-3|TRBD2|TRBV9
CASSVAGGTSTDTQYF
TGTGCCAGCAGCGTAGCGGGGGGGACTAGCACAGATACGCAGTATTTT
>.|TRBJ2-3|TRBD2|TRBV9
CASSAGVAGGSTDTQYF
TGTGCCAGCAGCGCCGGGGTAGCGGGGGGTAGCACAGATACGCAGTATTTT
>.|TRBJ2-5|.|TRBV5-4
CASSLGQLQETQYF
TGTGCCAGCAGCTTGGGACAGCTCCAAGAGACCCAGTACTTC
>.|TRBJ2-5|TRBD1|TRBV18
CASSLRQGAETQYF
TGTGCCAGCTCACTAAGACAGGGGGCGGAGACCCAGTACTTC
>.|TRBJ2-2|TRBD2|TRBV5-4
CASSPRTSGDLGELFF
TGTGCCAGCAGCCCTCGGACTAGCGGGGATCTCGGGGAGCTGTTTTTT
>few|TRBJ2-7|.|TRBV11-2
CASSSTTGSSYEQYF
TGTGCCAGCAGCTCCACGACGGGGAGCTCCTACGAGCAGTACTTC
>.|TRBJ2-2|.|TRBV9
CASSFVSGLSNTGELFF
TGTGCCAGCAGCTTCGTGTCTGGGCTATCAAACACCGGGGAGCTGTTTTTT
>few|TRBJ1-1|.|TRBV11-1
CASSLWTIWGLNTEAFF
TGTGCCAGCAGCCTCTGGACAATCTGGGGACTGAACACTGAAGCTTTCTTT
>.|TRBJ1-2|.|TRBV7-6
CASRPSPAGDGYTF
TGTGCCAGCAGACCGAGCCCGGCGGGGGATGGCTACACCTTC
>.|TRBJ1-4|.|TRBV18
CASSPAGAGEKLFF
TGTGCCAGCTCTCCGGCAGGAGCGGGGGAAAAACTGTTTTTT
>.|TRBJ1-5|.|TRBV2
CASTWTAGSNQPQHF
TGTGCCAGCACTTGGACAGCGGGCAGCAATCAGCCCCAGCATTTT
>.|TRBJ2-3|TRBD2|TRBV5-4
CASSLELAGGADTQYF
TGTGCCAGCAGCTTGGAACTAGCGGGGGGAGCAGATACGCAGTATTTT
>.|TRBJ2-5|.|TRBV7-3
CASSLGPRGAQETQYF
TGTGCCAGCAGCTTAGGCCCCAGGGGGGCCCAAGAGACCCAGTACTTC
>.|TRBJ2-7|.|TRBV4-1
CASSQAVGSSYEQYF
TGCGCCAGCAGCCAAGCCGTGGGTAGCTCCTACGAGCAGTACTTC
>.|TRBJ2-7|.|TRBV5-4
CASSLAGRYTEQYF
TGTGCCAGCAGCTTGGCGGGGCGTTATACGGAGCAGTACTTC
>.|TRBJ1-2|TRBD1|TRBV30
CAWSVAGGNGYTF
TGTGCCTGGAGTGTAGCAGGGGGCAATGGCTACACCTTC
>many|TRBJ1-6|.|TRBV30
CAWSVQNNSPLHF
TGTGCCTGGAGTGTACAAAATAATTCACCCCTCCACTTT
>.|TRBJ2-5|TRBD2|TRBV5-1
CASSAGVQETQYF
TGCGCCAGCAGCGCGGGGGTCCAAGAGACCCAGTACTTC
>.|TRBJ1-5|TRBD1|TRBV19
CASNPSDRGDQPQHF
TGTGCCAGTAACCCCTCGGACAGGGGGGACCAGCCCCAGCATTTT
>.|TRBJ1-2|.|TRBV19
CASSIPGFNYGYTF
TGTGCCAGTAGTATCCCCGGCTTCAACTATGGCTACACCTTC
>few|TRBJ1-5|.|TRBV4-3
CASSQDGGNQPQHF
TGCGCCAGCAGCCAAGACGGGGGGAATCAGCCCCAGCATTTT
>.|TRBJ2-7|.|TRBV7-2
CASSSQLGRGGYEQYF
TGTGCCAGCAGCTCACAACTGGGCAGGGGTGGCTACGAGCAGTACTTC
>.|TRBJ2-3|.|TRBV5-1
CASSDDRGGADTQYF
TGCGCCAGCAGCGACGACCGGGGTGGTGCAGATACGCAGTATTTT
>.|TRBJ1-1|.|TRBV30
CASGRMNTEAFF
TGTGCCAGTGGACGGATGAACACTGAAGCTTTCTTT
>few|TRBJ1-6|.|TRBV7-2
CASTPWEVSSYNSPLHF
TGTGCCAGCACGCCATGGGAGGTCAGCTCCTATAATTCACCCCTCCACTTT
>.|TRBJ1-1|TRBD1|TRBV6-5
CASRLDRGLTEAFF
TGTGCCAGCAGACTCGACAGGGGGCTAACTGAAGCTTTCTTT
>.|TRBJ1-6|.|TRBV4-1
CASSQDRQGSNSPLHF
TGCGCCAGCAGCCAAGATCGGCAGGGTAGTAATTCACCCCTCCACTTT
>.|TRBJ1-2|TRBD1|TRBV11-2
CASSLTGTENYGYTF
TGTGCCAGCAGTTTAACCGGGACAGAAAACTATGGCTACACCTTC
>once|TRBJ2-1|.|TRBV7-2
CASTPQRGYEQFF
TGTGCCAGCACCCCCCAAAGGGGATATGAGCAGTTCTTC
>.|TRBJ2-3|.|TRBV5-8
CASSSGASTDTQYF
TGTGCCAGCAGCTCGGGGGCCAGCACAGATACGCAGTATTTT
>.|TRBJ2-5|TRBD1|TRBV30
CAWKVGQGLQETQYF
TGTGCCTGGAAGGTTGGACAGGGGCTACAAGAGACCCAGTACTTC
>.|TRBJ1-5|.|TRBV4-3
CASSQEYSPGNQPQHF
TGCGCCAGCAGCCAAGAGTACAGCCCGGGCAATCAGCCCCAGCATTTT
>.|TRBJ2-3|.|TRBV7-2
CASSAGPWDLTQYF
TGTGCCAGCAGCGCGGGACCGTGGGACTTGACGCAGTATTTT
>.|TRBJ2-3|TRBD2|TRBV11-2
CASGLAGEDTQYF
TGTGCCAGCGGACTAGCGGGGGAAGATACGCAGTATTTT
>.|TRBJ1-1|.|TRBV29-1
CSVVQVGTEAFF
TGCAGCGTTGTTCAGGTGGGGACTGAAGCTTTCTTT
>.|TRBJ1-5|TRBD1|TRBV11-2
CASSRTGENQPQHF
TGTGCCAGCAGCCGGACAGGGGAGAATCAGCCCCAGCATTTT
>.|TRBJ1-3|.|TRBV6-5
CASSYSATASGNTIYF
TGTGCCAGCAGTTACTCGGCAACGGCCTCTGGAAACACCATATATTTT
>.|TRBJ1-3|.|TRBV11-2
CASSRYSSSNSGNTIYF
TGTGCCAGCAGCCGGTATTCTAGCAGCAACTCTGGAAACACCATATATTTT
>.|TRBJ2-5|TRBD2|TRBV7-3
CASSLRAGGHETQYF
TGTGCCAGCAGCTTAAGAGCGGGGGGGCACGAGACCCAGTACTTC
>.|TRBJ2-1|.|TRBV9
CASSTSIREVEQFF
TGTGCCAGCAGCACATCAATTAGGGAGGTTGAGCAGTTCTTC
>.|TRBJ1-5|TRBD1|TRBV15
CATTQGDGNQPQHF
TGTGCCACCACGCAGGGGGACGGCAATCAGCCCCAGCATTTT
>.|TRBJ1-5|TRBD1|TRBV12-5
CASGLVPRWGTGGSPSARPQHF
TGTGCTAGTGGTTTGGTACCTCGGTGGGGGACAGGGGGATCGCCTAGCGCCCGGCCCCAGCATTTT
>.|TRBJ2-2|.|TRBV25-1
CASSEYREALFF
TGTGCCAGCAGTGAATACCGAGAGGCGCTGTTTTTT
>once|TRBJ1-3|.|TRBV12-5
CASGLSRSSGNTIYF
TGTGCTAGTGGTTTGTCACGCTCCTCTGGAAACACCATATATTTT
>.|TRBJ2-2|TRBD2|TRBV4-2
CASSHGAGLAGGPETGELFF
TGTGCCAGCAGCCACGGAGCGGGACTAGCGGGGGGGCCTGAAACCGGGGAGCTGTTTTTT
>.|TRBJ1-1|.|TRBV6-4
CASSDSSRATEAFF
TGTGCCAGCAGTGACTCGAGCAGGGCTACTGAAGCTTTCTTT
>.|TRBJ1-2|.|TRBV4-3
CASSQDLGDYGYTF
TGCGCCAGCAGCCAAGATCTGGGGGACTATGGCTACACCTTC